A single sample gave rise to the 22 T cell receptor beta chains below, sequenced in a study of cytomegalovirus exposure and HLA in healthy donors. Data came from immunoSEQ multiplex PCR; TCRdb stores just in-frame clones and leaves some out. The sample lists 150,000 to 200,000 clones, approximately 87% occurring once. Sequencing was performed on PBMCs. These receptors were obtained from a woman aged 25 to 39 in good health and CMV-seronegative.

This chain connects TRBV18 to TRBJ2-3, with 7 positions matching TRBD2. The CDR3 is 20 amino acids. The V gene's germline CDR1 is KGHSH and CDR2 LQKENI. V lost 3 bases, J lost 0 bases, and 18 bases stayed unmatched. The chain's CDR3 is CASSPLPPTSRTSSTDTQYF. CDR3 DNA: TGTGCCAGCTCACCGCTTCCGCCGACTAGCAGAACCTCTAGCACAGATACGCAGTATTTT.

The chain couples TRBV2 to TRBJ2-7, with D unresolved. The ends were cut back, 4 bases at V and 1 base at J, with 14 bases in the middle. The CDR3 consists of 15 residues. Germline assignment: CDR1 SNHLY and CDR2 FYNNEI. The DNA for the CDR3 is TGTGCCAGCAGTGGACCCCTACTCGGGTCCTACGAGCAGTACTTC. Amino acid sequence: CASSGPLLGSYEQYF.

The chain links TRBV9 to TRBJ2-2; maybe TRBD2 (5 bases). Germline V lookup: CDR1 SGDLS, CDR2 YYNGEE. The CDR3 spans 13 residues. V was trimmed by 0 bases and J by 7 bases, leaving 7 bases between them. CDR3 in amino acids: CASSVVGSGELFF. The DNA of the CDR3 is TGTGCCAGCAGCGTAGTTGGGAGCGGGGAGCTGTTTTTT.

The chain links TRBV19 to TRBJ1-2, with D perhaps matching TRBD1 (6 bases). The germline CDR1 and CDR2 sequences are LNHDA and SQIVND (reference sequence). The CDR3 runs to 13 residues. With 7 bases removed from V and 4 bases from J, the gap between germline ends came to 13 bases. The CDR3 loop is CASTGATGYGYTF. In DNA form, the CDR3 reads TGTGCCAGTACAGGGGCTACTGGCTATGGCTACACCTTC.

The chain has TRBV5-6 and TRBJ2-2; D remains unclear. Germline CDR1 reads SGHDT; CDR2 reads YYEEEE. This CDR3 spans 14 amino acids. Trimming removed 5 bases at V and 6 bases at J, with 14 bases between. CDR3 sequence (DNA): TGTGCCAGCAGTTCCCGGTTGTTGGCCGGGGAGCTGTTTTTT. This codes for CASSSRLLAGELFF.

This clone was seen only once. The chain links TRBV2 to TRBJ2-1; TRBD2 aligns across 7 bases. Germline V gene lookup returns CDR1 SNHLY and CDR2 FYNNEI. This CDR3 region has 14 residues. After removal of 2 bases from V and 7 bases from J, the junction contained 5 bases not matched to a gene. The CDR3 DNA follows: TGTGCCAGCAGTGAAATACTAGCGTCGAATGAGCAGTTCTTC. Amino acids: CASSEILASNEQFF.

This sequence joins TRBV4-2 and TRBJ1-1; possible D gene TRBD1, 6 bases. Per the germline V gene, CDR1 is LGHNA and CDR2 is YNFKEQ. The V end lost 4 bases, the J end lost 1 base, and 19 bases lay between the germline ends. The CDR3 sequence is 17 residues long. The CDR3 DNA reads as TGTGCCAGCAGCCCTACCTCACAGGGTTTGGGGAACACTGAAGCTTTCTTT. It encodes CASSPTSQGLGNTEAFF.

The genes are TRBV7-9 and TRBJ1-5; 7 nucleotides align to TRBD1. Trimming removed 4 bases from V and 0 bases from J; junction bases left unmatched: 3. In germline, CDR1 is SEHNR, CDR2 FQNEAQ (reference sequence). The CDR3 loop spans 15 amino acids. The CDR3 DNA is TGTGCCAGCAGCTCCGGGACAGATAGCAATCAGCCCCAGCATTTT. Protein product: CASSSGTDSNQPQHF. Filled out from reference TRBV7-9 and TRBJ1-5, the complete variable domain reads DTGVSQNPRHKITKRGQNVTFRCDPISEHNRLYWYRQTLGQGPEFLTYFQNEAQLEKSRLLSDRFSAERPKGSFSTLEIQRTEQGDSAMYLCASSSGTDSNQPQHFGDGTRLSIL.

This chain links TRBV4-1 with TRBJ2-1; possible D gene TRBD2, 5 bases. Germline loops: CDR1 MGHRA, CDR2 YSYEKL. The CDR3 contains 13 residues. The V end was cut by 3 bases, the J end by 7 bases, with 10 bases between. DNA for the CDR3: TGCGCCAGCAGCCAGTCGGAGGCAAATGAGCAGTTCTTC. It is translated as CASSQSEANEQFF.

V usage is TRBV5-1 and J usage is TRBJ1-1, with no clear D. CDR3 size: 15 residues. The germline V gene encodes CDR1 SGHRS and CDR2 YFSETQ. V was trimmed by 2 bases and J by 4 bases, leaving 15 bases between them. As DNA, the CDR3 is TGCGCCAGCAGCTTCAAGGAACAGCCCAGCACTGAAGCTTTCTTT. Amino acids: CASSFKEQPSTEAFF.

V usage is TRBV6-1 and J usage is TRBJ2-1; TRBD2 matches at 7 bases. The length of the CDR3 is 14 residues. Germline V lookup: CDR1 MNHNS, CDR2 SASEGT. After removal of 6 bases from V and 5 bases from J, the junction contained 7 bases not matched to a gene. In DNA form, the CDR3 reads TGTGCCAGCAGGCCGGGACTACTAAACAATGAGCAGTTCTTC. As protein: CASRPGLLNNEQFF.

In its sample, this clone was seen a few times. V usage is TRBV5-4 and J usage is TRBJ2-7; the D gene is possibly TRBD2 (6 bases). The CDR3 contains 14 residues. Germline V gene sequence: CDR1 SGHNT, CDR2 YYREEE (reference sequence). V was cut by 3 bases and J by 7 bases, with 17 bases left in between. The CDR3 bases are TGTGCCAGCAGCTCGGGAGTTCAAGGGCATGAGCAGTACTTC. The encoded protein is CASSSGVQGHEQYF.

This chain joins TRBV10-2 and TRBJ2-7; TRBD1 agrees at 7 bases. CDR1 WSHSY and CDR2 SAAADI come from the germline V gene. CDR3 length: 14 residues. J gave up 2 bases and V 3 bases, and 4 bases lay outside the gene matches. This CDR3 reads CASSDSDRPYEQYF. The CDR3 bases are TGCGCCAGCAGTGACTCGGACAGGCCCTACGAGCAGTACTTC.

This CDR3 is CASTILNEQFF. The CDR3 region has the DNA TGTGCCAGCACTATACTCAATGAGCAGTTCTTC. The chain carries TRBV7-9 and TRBJ2-1; D is unresolved. This CDR3 spans 11 amino acids. The V gene lost 7 bases and the J gene lost 6 bases, with 7 bases spanning the gap. Germline CDR1 is SEHNR and CDR2 is FQNEAQ (reference sequence).

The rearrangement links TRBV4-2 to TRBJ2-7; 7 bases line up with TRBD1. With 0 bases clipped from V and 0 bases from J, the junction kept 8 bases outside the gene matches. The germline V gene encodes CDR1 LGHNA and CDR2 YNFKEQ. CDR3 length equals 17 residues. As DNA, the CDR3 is TGTGCCAGCAGCCAAGAGGGTCCGGGACAGAGCTCCTACGAGCAGTACTTC. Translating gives CASSQEGPGQSSYEQYF.

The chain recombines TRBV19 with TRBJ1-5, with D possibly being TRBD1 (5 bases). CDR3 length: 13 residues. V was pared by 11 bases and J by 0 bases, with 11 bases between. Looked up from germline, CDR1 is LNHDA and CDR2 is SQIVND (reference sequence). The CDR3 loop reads CAGGDYSNQPQHF. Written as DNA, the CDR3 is TGTGCCGGGGGGGATTATAGCAATCAGCCCCAGCATTTT. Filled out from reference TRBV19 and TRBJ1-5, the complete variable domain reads DGGITQSPKYLFRKEGQNVTLSCEQNLNHDAMYWYRQDPGQGLRLIYYSQIVNDFQKGDIAEGYSVSREKKESFPLTVTSAQKNPTAFYLCAGGDYSNQPQHFGDGTRLSIL.

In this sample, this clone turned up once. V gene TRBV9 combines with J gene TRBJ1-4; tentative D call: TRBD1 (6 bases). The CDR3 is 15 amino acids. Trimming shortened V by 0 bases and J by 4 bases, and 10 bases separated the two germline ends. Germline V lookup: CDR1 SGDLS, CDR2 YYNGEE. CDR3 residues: CASSVEDSFNEKLFF. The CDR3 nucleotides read TGTGCCAGCAGCGTAGAGGACAGCTTTAATGAAAAACTGTTTTTT.

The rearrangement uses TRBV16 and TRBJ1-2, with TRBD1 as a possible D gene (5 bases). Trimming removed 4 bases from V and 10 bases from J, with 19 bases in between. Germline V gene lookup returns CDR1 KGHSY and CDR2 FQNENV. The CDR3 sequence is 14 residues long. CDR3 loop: CASSPLRLDSDYTF. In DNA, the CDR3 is TGTGCCAGCAGCCCATTAAGACTTGACAGTGACTACACCTTC.

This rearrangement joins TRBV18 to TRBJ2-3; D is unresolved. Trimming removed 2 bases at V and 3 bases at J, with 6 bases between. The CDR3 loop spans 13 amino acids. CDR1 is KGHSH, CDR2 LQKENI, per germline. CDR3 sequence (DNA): TGTGCCAGCTCACCAATCAGGACAGATACGCAGTATTTT. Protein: CASSPIRTDTQYF.

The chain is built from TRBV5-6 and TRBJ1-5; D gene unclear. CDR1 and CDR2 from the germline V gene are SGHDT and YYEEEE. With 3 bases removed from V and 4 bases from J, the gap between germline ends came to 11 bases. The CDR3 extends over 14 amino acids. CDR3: CASSSTRTNQPQHF. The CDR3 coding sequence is TGTGCCAGCAGCTCTACTCGGACTAATCAGCCCCAGCATTTT.

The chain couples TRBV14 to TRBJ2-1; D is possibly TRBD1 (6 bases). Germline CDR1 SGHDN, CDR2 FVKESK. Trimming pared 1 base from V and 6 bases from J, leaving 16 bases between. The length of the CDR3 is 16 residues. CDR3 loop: CASSQAGAGSGNEQFF. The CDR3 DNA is TGTGCCAGCAGCCAAGCAGGGGCTGGGTCGGGCAATGAGCAGTTCTTC.

In DNA form, the CDR3 reads TGCGCCAGCAGCTTGATAGCCGGCGGTACCAATGAGCAGTTCTTC. This translates into CASSLIAGGTNEQFF. The rearrangement joins TRBV5-1 to TRBJ2-1, with unresolved D. CDR3 length equals 15 residues. Germline loops: CDR1 SGHRS, CDR2 YFSETQ. The germline V and J ends were trimmed by 1 base and 6 bases, with 14 bases remaining between them.